This record concerns one T cell receptor beta chain sequence. The data were taken from a study of blood T cell repertoires in COVID-19. The table came from immunoSEQ multiplex PCR; TCRdb's copy has only in-frame clones and leaves some out. Altogether about 110,000 clones are present, 60% to 85% being singletons, with the ten largest covering roughly 4.7%. Between the trimmed V and J ends, which lost 6 bases and 0 bases, there was a span of 13 bases. Germline V gives CDR1 LNHDA, CDR2 SQIVND (reference sequence). This CDR3 region has 15 residues. The chain carries TRBV19 and TRBJ2-3; TRBD1 might be the D (5 bases). The source of this sequence is a human donor in a cohort sampled during active or convalescent COVID-19. Sequencing used peripheral blood. CDR3 in DNA: TGTGCCAGTAGCACGACAGACGCTAGCACAGATACGCAGTATTTT. Protein: CASSTTDASTDTQYF.